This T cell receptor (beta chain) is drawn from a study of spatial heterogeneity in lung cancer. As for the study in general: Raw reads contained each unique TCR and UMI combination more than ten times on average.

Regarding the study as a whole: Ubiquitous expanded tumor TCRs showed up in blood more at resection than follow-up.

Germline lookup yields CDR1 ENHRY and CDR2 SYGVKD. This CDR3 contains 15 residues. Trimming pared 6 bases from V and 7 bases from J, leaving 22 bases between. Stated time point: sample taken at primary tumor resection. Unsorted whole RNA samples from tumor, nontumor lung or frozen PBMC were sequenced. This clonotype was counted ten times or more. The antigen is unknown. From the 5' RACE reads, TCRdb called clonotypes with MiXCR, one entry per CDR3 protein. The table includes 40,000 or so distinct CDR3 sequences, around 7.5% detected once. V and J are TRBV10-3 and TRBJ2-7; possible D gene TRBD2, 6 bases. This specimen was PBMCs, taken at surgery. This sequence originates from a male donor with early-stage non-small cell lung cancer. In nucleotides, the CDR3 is TGTGCCATCAGAGATCCTGGGGGGAGTGGGGAGGAGCAGTACGTC. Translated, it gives CAIRDPGGSGEEQYV.